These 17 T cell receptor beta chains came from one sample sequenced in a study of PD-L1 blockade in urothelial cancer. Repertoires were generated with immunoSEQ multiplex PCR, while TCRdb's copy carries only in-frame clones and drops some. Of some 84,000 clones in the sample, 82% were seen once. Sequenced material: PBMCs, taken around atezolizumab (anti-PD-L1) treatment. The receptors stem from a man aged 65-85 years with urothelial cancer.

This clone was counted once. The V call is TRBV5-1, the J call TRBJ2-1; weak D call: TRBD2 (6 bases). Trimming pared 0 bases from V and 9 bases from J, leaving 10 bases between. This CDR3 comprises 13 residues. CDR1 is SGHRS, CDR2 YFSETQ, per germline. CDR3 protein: CASSLESGAEQFF. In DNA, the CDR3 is TGCGCCAGCAGCTTGGAGTCGGGAGCTGAGCAGTTCTTC.

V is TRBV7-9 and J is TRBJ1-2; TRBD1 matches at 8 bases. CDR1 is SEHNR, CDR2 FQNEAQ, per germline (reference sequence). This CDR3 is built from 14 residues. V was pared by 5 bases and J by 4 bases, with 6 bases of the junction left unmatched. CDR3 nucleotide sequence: TGTGCCAGCAGCCGGACAGGGCTCGGCTATGGCTACACCTTC. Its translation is CASSRTGLGYGYTF.

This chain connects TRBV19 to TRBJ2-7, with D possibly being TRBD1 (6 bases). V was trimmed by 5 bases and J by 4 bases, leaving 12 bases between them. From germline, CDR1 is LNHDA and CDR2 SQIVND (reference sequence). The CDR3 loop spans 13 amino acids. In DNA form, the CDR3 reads TGTGCCAGTAGTCGATATCAGGGGTACGAGCAGTACTTC. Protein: CASSRYQGYEQYF.

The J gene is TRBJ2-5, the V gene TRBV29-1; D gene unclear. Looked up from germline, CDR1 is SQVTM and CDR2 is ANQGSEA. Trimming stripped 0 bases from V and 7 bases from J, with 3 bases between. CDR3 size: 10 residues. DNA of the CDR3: TGCAGCGTTGAAGACGGGACCCAGTACTTC. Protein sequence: CSVEDGTQYF.

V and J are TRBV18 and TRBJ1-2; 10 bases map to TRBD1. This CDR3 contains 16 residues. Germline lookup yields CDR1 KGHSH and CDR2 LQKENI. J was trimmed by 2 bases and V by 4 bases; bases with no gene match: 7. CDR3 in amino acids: CASSQTSGQGNYGYTF. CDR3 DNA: TGTGCCAGCTCACAGACCTCGGGACAGGGGAACTATGGCTACACCTTC.

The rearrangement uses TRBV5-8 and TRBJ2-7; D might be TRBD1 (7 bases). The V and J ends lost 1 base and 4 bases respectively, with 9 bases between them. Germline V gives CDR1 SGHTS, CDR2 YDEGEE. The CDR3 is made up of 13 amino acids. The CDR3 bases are TGTGCCAGCAGCTTGCAGGGGGGTTACGAGCAGTACTTC. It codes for CASSLQGGYEQYF.

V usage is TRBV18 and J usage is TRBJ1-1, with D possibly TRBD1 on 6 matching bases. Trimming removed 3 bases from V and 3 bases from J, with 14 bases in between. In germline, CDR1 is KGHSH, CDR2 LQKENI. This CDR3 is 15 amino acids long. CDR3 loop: CASSPPPGADTEAFF. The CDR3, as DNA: TGTGCCAGCTCACCCCCCCCAGGGGCCGACACTGAAGCTTTCTTT.

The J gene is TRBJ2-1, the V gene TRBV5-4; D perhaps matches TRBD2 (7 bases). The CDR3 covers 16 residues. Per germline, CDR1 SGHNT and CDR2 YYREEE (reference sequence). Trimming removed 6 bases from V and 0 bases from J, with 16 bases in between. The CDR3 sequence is CASNPKAGASYNEQFF. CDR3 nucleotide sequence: TGTGCCAGCAATCCGAAGGCGGGGGCCTCCTACAATGAGCAGTTCTTC.

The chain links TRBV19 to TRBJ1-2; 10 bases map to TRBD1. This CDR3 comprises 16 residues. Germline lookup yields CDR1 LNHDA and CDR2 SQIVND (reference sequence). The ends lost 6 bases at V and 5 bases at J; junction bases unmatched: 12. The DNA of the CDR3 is TGTGCCAGTAGGGGGGACAGGGGAAGATCTCTTTATGGCTACACCTTC. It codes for CASRGDRGRSLYGYTF.

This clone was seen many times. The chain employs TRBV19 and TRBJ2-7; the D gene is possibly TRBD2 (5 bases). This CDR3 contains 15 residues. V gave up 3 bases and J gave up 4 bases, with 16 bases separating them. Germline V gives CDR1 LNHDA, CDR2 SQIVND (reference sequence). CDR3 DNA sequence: TGTGCCAGTAGTATGAAGTTACTAGAAGGGTACGAGCAGTACTTC. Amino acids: CASSMKLLEGYEQYF.

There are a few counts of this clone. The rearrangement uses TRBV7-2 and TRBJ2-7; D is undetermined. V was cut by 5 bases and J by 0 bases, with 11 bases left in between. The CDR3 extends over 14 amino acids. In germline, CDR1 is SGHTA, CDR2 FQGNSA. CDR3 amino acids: CASSPPGYSYEQYF. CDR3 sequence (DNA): TGTGCCAGCAGCCCCCCAGGATACTCCTACGAGCAGTACTTC.

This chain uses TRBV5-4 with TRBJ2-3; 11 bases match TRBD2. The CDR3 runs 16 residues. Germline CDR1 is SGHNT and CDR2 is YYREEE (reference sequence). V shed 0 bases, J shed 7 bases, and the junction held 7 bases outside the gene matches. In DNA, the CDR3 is TGTGCCAGCAGCTTGGTTGCTAGCGGGGGGATTTATACGCAGTATTTT. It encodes CASSLVASGGIYTQYF.

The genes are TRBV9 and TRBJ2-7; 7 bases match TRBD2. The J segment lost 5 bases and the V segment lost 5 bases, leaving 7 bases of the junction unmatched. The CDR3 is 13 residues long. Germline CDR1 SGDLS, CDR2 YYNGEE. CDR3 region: CASSPGLVNEQYF. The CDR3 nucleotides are TGTGCCAGCAGTCCTGGACTAGTGAACGAGCAGTACTTC.

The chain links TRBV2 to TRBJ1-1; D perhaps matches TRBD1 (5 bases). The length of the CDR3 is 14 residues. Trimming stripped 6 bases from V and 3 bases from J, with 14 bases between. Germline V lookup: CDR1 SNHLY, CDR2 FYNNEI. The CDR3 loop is CASRPQGLDTEAFF. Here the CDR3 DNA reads TGTGCCAGCAGGCCCCAGGGACTGGACACTGAAGCTTTCTTT.

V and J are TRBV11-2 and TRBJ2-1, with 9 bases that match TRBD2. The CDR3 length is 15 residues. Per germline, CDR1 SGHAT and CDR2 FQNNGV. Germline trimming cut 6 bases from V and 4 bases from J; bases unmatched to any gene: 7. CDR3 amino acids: CASSSIAGVYNEQFF. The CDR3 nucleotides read TGTGCCAGCAGTTCAATAGCGGGGGTTTACAATGAGCAGTTCTTC.

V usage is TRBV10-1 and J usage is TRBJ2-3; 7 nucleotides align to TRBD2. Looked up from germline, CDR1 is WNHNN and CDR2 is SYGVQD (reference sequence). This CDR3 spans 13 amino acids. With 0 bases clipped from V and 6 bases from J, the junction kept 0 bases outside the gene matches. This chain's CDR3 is CASSESGGDTQYF. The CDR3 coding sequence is TGCGCCAGCAGTGAGTCGGGGGGGGATACGCAGTATTTT.

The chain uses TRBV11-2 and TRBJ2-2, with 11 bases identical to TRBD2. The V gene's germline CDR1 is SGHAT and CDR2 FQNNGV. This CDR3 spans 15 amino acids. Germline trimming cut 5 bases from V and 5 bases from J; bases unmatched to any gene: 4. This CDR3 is CASSPRTSGTGELFF. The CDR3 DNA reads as TGTGCCAGCAGCCCCCGGACTAGCGGGACCGGGGAGCTGTTTTTT.